One T cell receptor (beta chain) is described in this entry. The CDR3 extends over 14 amino acids. Germline V CDR1 and CDR2: GTSNPN, SVGIG (reference sequence). V shed 5 bases, J shed 3 bases, and the junction held 9 bases outside the gene matches. The data are from a study of blood T cell repertoires in COVID-19. On the study more broadly: Whether acute or convalescent, the COVID-19 samples came from the United States, Italy and Spain. From T cells, B-cell-depleted T cells, or PBMCs came the material, which was cDNA or gDNA.

In the original analysis: Reference gene primer amplification yielded estimated nucleated cell counts. Repertoires were generated with immunoSEQ multiplex PCR, while TCRdb's copy carries only in-frame clones and drops some. From that table come the V and J calls and clone size; the DNA was used to work out D and trimming. This sample has around 500,000 clones, with 80% to 90% found just once. This chain connects TRBV30 to TRBJ2-7, with 8 bases aligning to TRBD2. The TCR sequence derives from a human donor in a cohort sampled during active COVID-19. The sample comprised peripheral blood. CDR3 sequence: CAWGATGGYYEQYF. The CDR3 DNA sequence: TGTGCCTGGGGTGCAACGGGAGGGTACTACGAGCAGTACTTC.